This T cell receptor (beta chain) was captured by sequencing in a study of blood T cell repertoires in COVID-19 (dated by TCRdb to between 2020 and 2021). Describing the broader study: The collaborator samples originated in the United States, Italy and Spain and spanned the acute and convalescent phases of COVID-19. The material from the prospective study consisted of cDNA or gDNA derived from T cells, B-cell-depleted T cells, or PBMCs. Deeply sampled blood TCRbeta repertoires from subjects exposed to, actively infected with, or recovered from COVID-19 were included in the dataset. The repertoires were released in a freely available public database intended as a resource for research on the immune response to SARS-CoV-2. The samples were drawn from two sources: the first 160 participants of the ongoing ImmuneRACE study, and fewer than 1,500 subjects contributed by 6 global collaborators. Nearly every sample came with metadata listing a de-identified subject ID, COVID-19 status, age in years and sex. Where HLA class I and class II types were available, the types were taken from metadata supplied by the sample provider, not from assay-based typing.

The immunoSEQ Assay, a bias-controlled multiplex PCR, was used to amplify TCRbeta CDR3 regions from genomic DNA. On the study's bioinformatics: The number of nucleated cells in each sample was estimated from the amplification of reference gene primers within the assay. To quantify the absolute abundance of each unique TCRbeta CDR3 rearrangement, sequence reads were collapsed and filtered. Productive Simpson clonality was computed per sample as the square root of Simpson's diversity index over productive rearrangements. This is the immuneACCESS table as TCRdb keeps it, with only in-frame sequences that have V and J called. A part of the clones is gone; compared with another copy, unresolved V genes explain less than half, and the rest is unexplained. V and J calls plus clone size are reproduced from that table; the DNA served to infer D and trimming. The sample includes 350,000 to 450,000 clones, with around 86% observed a single time. The ten most abundant clones make up roughly 3.1% of the sample.

Counted from cysteine to phenylalanine, this CDR3 has 13 amino acids. The CDR3 DNA has 39 bases and is translated from base 1. V is pared back by 2 bases and J by 6 bases, with 13 bases lying between the germline termini. CDR1 is given as SQVTM and CDR2 as ANQGSEA, both from the germline V gene. Whole blood was collected in K2EDTA tubes by collaborating institutions according to the institutions' own protocols. For TCRbeta analysis, collaborators shipped samples as frozen whole blood, isolated PBMCs, or DNA extracted from either of those sample types. This clone has just a few counts. Its cognate antigen has yet to be identified. Per-base quality was not reported, and no clone a single base away is much larger than it. The paper as a whole reports these results and caveats: How much clinical and demographic metadata was included differed by source and by participant, and the metadata was provided uncurated.

The V and J segments used are TRBV29-1 and TRBJ1-2; a tentative D match to TRBD1 spans 6 bases. The clonotype originates from a human donor in a cohort sampled during active COVID-19. Sequencing input: peripheral blood. The nucleotide sequence is TGCAGCGTTGAAAAGTGGACAGAGAATGGCTACACCTTC. It translates as CSVEKWTENGYTF. With the rest looked up from the reference TRBV29-1 and TRBJ1-2 genes rather than sequenced, the full variable domain is SAVISQKPSRDICQRGTSLTIQCQVDSQVTMMFWYRQQPGQSLTLIATANQGSEATYESGFVIDKFPISRPNLTFSTLTVSNMSPEDSSIYLCSVEKWTENGYTFGSGTRLTVV.